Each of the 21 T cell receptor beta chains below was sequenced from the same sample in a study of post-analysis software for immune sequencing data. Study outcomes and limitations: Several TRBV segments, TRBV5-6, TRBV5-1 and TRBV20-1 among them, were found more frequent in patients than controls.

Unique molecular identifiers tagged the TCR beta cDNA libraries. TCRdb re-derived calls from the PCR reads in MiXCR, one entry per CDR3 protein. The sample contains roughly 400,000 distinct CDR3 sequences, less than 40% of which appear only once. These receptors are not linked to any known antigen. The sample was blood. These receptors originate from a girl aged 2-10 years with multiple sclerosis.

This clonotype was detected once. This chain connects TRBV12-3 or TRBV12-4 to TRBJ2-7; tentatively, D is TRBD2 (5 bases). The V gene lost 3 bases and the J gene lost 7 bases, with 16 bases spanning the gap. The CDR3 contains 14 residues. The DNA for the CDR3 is TGTGCCAGCAGTTTCGGAGGCCCCTACAATGAGCAGTACTTC. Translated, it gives CASSFGGPYNEQYF.

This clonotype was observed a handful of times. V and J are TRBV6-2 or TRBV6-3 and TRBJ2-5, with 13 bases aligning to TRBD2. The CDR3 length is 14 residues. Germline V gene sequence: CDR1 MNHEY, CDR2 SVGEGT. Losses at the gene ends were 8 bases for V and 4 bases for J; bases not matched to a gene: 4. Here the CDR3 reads CASGLAGVGETQYF. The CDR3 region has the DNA TGTGCCAGCGGACTAGCGGGAGTAGGAGAGACCCAGTACTTC.

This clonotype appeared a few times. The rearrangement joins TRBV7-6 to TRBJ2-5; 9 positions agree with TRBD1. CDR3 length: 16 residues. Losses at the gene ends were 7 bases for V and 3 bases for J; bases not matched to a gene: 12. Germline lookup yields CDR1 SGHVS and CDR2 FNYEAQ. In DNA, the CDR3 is TGTGCCAGCAACAACTATGTGACAGGGGGGGAAGAGACCCAGTACTTC. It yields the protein CASNNYVTGGEETQYF.

For the CDR3, the DNA is TGCGCCAGCAGCTTCCTCGATCCGGGACAGGGGTATTTT. Translation: CASSFLDPGQGYF. The chain uses TRBV5-1 and TRBJ2-3; 9 bases match TRBD1. The CDR3 totals 13 residues. Germline-derived CDR1 and CDR2 are SGHRS and YFSETQ. The junction had 9 bases not matched to a gene; V was cut back by 2 bases and J by 14 bases. The whole variable domain, remainder taken from reference TRBV5-1 and TRBJ2-3, is KAGVTQTPRYLIKTRGQQVTLSCSPISGHRSVSWYQQTPGQGLQFLFEYFSETQRNKGNFPGRFSGRQFSNSRSEMNVSTLELGDSALYLCASSFLDPGQGYFGPGTRLTVL.

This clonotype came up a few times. The CDR3 sequence: CSVEKKRGAYNEQFF. CDR3 sequence (DNA): TGCAGCGTTGAAAAAAAGCGGGGGGCCTACAATGAGCAGTTCTTC. The chain employs TRBV29-1 and TRBJ2-1; 9 nucleotides agree with TRBD2. Germline loops: CDR1 SQVTM, CDR2 ANQGSEA. V was pared by 2 bases and J by 2 bases, with 4 bases of the junction left unmatched. The CDR3 spans 15 residues.

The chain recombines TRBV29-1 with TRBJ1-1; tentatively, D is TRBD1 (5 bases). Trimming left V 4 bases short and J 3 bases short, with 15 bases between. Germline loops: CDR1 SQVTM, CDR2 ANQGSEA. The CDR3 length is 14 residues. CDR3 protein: CSVVGLQVDTEAFF. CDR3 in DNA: TGCAGCGTTGTGGGCCTACAGGTGGACACTGAAGCTTTCTTT.

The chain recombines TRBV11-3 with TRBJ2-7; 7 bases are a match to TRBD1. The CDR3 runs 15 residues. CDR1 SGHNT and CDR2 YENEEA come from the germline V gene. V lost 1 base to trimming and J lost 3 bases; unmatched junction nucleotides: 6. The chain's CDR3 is CASSLGGDSLYEQYF. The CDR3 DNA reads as TGTGCCAGCAGCTTAGGAGGGGACAGTCTCTACGAGCAGTACTTC.

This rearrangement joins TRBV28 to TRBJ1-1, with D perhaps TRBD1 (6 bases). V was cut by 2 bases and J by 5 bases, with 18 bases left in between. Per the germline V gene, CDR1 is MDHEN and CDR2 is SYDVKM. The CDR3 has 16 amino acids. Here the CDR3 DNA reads TGTGCCAGCAGTTTAGGCCTCGTGGGGGGCAGTACTGAAGCTTTCTTT. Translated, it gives CASSLGLVGGSTEAFF.

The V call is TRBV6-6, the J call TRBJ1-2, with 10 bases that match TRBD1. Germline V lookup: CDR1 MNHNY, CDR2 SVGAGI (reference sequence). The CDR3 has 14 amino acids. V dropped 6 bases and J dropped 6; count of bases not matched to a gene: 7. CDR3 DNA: TGTGCCAGCAGAACTCAGGGACAGGGGAATGGCTACACCTTC. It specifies CASRTQGQGNGYTF.

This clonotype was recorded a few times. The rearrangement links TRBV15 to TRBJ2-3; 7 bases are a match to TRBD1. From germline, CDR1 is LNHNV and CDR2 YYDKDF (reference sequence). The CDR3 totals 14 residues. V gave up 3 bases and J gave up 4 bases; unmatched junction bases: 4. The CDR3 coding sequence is TGTGCCACCAGCAGGGACCAGGGGGCAGATACGCAGTATTTT. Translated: CATSRDQGADTQYF.

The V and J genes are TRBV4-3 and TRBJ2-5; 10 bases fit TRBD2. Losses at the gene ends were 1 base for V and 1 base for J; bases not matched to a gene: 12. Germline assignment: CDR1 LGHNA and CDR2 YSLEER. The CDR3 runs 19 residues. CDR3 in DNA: TGCGCCAGCAGCCAAGGGCTAGCGGGAGATTTTTGGGTCCAAGAGACCCAGTACTTC. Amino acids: CASSQGLAGDFWVQETQYF.

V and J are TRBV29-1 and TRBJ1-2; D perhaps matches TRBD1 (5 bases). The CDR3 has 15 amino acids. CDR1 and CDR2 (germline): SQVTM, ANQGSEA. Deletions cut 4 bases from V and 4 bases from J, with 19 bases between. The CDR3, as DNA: TGCAGCGTTGGATACAGTAAGGGGAAGAGCTATGGCTACACCTTC. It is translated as CSVGYSKGKSYGYTF.

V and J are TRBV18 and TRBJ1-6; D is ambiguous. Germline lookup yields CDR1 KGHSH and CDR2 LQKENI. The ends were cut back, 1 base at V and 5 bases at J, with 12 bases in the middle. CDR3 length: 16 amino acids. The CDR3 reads CASSPRDRPHNSPLHF. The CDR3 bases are TGTGCCAGCTCACCACGAGACCGCCCTCATAATTCACCCCTCCACTTT.

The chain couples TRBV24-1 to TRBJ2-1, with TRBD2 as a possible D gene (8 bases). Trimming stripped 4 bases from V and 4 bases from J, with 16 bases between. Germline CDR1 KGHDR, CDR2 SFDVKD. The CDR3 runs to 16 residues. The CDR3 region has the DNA TGTGCCACCAGTGACCCCGGGGGGGACAGATACAATGAGCAGTTCTTC. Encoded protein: CATSDPGGDRYNEQFF.

Written as DNA, the CDR3 is TGTGCCAGCAGCGACAAGACAGCGTTTCTAGGTGAAGCTTTCTTT. Translation gives CASSDKTAFLGEAFF. The chain joins TRBV7-6 to TRBJ1-1, with D tentatively TRBD1 (5 bases). Germline CDR1 SGHVS, CDR2 FNYEAQ. Trimming pared 5 bases from V and 7 bases from J, leaving 20 bases between. This CDR3 has 15 amino acids. Full variable domain (rest looked up from reference TRBV7-6 and TRBJ1-1): GAGVSQSPRYKVTKRGQDVALRCDPISGHVSLYWYRQALGQGPEFLTYFNYEAQQDKSGLPNDRFSAERPEGSISTLTIQRTEQRDSAMYRCASSDKTAFLGEAFFGQGTRLTVV.

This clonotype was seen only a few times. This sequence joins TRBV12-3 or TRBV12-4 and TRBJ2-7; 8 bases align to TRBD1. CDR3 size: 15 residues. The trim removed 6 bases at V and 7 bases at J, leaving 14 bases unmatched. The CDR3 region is CASSQNRGAGGEQYF. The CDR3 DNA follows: TGTGCCAGCAGCCAAAACAGGGGGGCGGGCGGGGAGCAGTACTTC.

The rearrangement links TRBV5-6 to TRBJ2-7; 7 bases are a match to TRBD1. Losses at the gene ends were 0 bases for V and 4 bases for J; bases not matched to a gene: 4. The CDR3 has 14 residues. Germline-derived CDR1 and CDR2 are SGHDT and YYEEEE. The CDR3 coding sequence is TGTGCCAGCAGCTTGGTGACAGGGATATACGAGCAGTACTTC. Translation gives CASSLVTGIYEQYF.

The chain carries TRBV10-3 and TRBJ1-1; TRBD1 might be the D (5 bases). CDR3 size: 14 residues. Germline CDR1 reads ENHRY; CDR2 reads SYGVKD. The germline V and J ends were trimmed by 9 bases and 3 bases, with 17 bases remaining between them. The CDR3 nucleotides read TGTGCCATTGGGTCGGGGCGCTGGGACACTGAAGCTTTCTTT. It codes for CAIGSGRWDTEAFF.

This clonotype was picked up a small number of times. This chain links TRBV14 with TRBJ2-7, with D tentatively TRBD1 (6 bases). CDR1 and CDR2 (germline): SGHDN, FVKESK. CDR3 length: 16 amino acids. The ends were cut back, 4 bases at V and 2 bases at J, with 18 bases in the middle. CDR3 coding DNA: TGTGCCAGCAGCCGACGACAGGAGTCAATTACCTACGAGCAGTACTTC. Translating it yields CASSRRQESITYEQYF.

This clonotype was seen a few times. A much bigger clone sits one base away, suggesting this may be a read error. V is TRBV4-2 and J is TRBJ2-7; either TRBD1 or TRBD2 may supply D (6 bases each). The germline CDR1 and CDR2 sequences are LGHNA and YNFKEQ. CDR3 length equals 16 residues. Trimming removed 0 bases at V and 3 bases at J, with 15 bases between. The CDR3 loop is CASSQERGGIHYEQYF. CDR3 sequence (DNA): TGTGCCAGCAGCCAAGAAAGAGGGGGGATTCACTACGAGCAGTACTTC.

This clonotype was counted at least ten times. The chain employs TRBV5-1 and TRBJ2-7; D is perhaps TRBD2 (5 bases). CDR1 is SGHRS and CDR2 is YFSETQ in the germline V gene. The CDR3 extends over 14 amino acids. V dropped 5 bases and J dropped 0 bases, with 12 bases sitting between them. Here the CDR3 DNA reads TGCGCCAGCAGATACGAGGGTCTCTCCTACGAGCAGTACTTC. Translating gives CASRYEGLSYEQYF. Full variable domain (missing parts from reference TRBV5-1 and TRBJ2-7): KAGVTQTPRYLIKTRGQQVTLSCSPISGHRSVSWYQQTPGQGLQFLFEYFSETQRNKGNFPGRFSGRQFSNSRSEMNVSTLELGDSALYLCASRYEGLSYEQYFGPGTRLTVT.